This entry lists 27 T cell receptor beta chains sequenced from one sample in a study of regulatory T cells in long-lasting Graves disease. HTBI primers from iRepertoire and Arm-PCR of CDR3 regions yielded the TCR beta libraries. TCRdb processed the multiplex PCR reads anew with MiXCR; each CDR3 protein has one entry. The table lists around 480,000 distinct CDR3 sequences, about 16% of them singletons. The time point: newly diagnosed GD, antithyroid drugs for less than 3 months. Researchers made the TCR library from RNA that was extracted from PBMCs. The same specimen was also included in a second study, on T cells in Graves' hyperthyroidism and ophthalmopathy.

Material: peripheral blood mononuclear cells (PBMCs), obtained at new diagnosis, from a patient treated with antithyroid drugs. These receptors were obtained from a woman aged 35-65 years with Graves disease.

This clonotype was seen repeatedly, ten times or more. CDR3: CASSEDPWETQYF. DNA for the CDR3: TGTGCCAGCAGTGAGGATCCCTGGGAGACCCAGTACTTC. The rearrangement uses TRBV2 and TRBJ2-5; the D is unclear. With 3 bases removed from V and 5 bases from J, the gap between germline ends came to 10 bases. Germline CDR1 SNHLY, CDR2 FYNNEI. This CDR3 comprises 13 residues.

This chain connects TRBV9 to TRBJ1-6; D perhaps matches TRBD1 (5 bases). Trimming left V 0 bases short and J 7 bases short, with 11 bases between. This CDR3 is built from 15 residues. Germline V lookup: CDR1 SGDLS, CDR2 YYNGEE. CDR3 DNA: TGTGCCAGCAGCGTAGACTTCCCAGGGAATTCACCCCTCCACTTT. It specifies CASSVDFPGNSPLHF.

The chain couples TRBV29-1 to TRBJ2-5; TRBD1 aligns across 9 bases. The V and J ends lost 4 bases and 4 bases, in that order; junction bases with no gene match: 1. Per germline, CDR1 SQVTM and CDR2 ANQGSEA. The CDR3 runs to 12 residues. The CDR3 spells CSVVDRGETQYF. Written as DNA, the CDR3 is TGCAGCGTTGTGGACAGGGGAGAGACCCAGTACTTC.

This clonotype was counted ten times or more. The rearrangement links TRBV6-5 to TRBJ2-2, with 9 bases aligning to TRBD2. CDR1 and CDR2 (germline): MNHEY, SVGAGI. The CDR3 sequence is 19 residues long. V was clipped by 2 bases and J by 0 bases; unmatched bases: 10. In nucleotides, the CDR3 is TGTGCCAGCAGTTACAGGAGCGGGGGGTCCTACGCGAACACCGGGGAGCTGTTTTTT. This gives the protein CASSYRSGGSYANTGELFF.

V and J are TRBV6-9 and TRBJ2-2; TRBD1 might be the D (6 bases). Germline V gene data show CDR1 as MNHGY and CDR2 as SVAAGI. This CDR3 is 13 amino acids long. With 3 bases removed from V and 7 bases from J, the gap between germline ends came to 9 bases. CDR3 amino acids: CASSYSGVGELFF. In nucleotides, the CDR3 is TGTGCCAGCAGTTACTCAGGGGTCGGGGAGCTGTTTTTT.

Many counts were recorded for this clonotype. CDR3 sequence (DNA): TGTGCCAGCAGCCCTAGCCCGCAGATTAACTGGGCAACTAATGAAAAACTGTTTTTT. Protein sequence: CASSPSPQINWATNEKLFF. The chain has TRBV12-3 or TRBV12-4 and TRBJ1-4; D is ambiguous. The CDR3 covers 19 residues. V was cut by 6 bases and J by 0 bases, with 23 bases left in between.

This clonotype showed up many times. V and J are TRBV7-9 and TRBJ2-2; D may correspond to TRBD1 or TRBD2 (5 bases each). From germline, CDR1 is SEHNR and CDR2 FQNEAQ (reference sequence). Trimming shortened V by 8 bases and J by 0 bases, and 13 bases separated the two germline ends. This CDR3 has 15 amino acids. CDR3 bases: TGTGCCAGCGTTTCCGGGACGACGAACACCGGGGAGCTGTTTTTT. This gives the protein CASVSGTTNTGELFF.

This clonotype was counted ten times or more. V and J are TRBV6-6 and TRBJ2-7; no firm D call. CDR1 MNHNY and CDR2 SVGAGI come from the germline V gene (reference sequence). The CDR3 is 15 amino acids. Between the trimmed V and J ends, which lost 0 bases and 3 bases, there was a span of 12 bases. This CDR3 reads CASSYSTQVGYEQYF. The CDR3 region has the DNA TGTGCCAGCAGTTACTCGACCCAGGTGGGCTACGAGCAGTACTTC.

This clonotype was recorded a few times. This chain joins TRBV20-1 and TRBJ2-3; no definite D call. Per germline, CDR1 DFQATT and CDR2 SNEGSKA (reference sequence). The CDR3 totals 15 residues. Trimming shortened V by 0 bases and J by 4 bases, and 14 bases separated the two germline ends. The CDR3 region is CSARDYALSADTQYF. For the CDR3, the DNA is TGCAGTGCTAGAGATTACGCCCTCAGCGCAGATACGCAGTATTTT.

Of note for this clonotype: This may be a read error: a much more frequent sequence differs by one nucleotide. J is TRBJ1-1 and V is TRBV12-3 or TRBV12-4; possibly TRBD1 for D (5 bases). The CDR3 consists of 14 residues. V was clipped by 3 bases and J by 3 bases, with 11 bases between them. The DNA for the CDR3 is TGTGCCAGCAGTTTCGCGGGGGAGGACACTGAAGCTTTCTTT. This translates into CASSFAGEDTEAFF.

This clonotype was found many times. The junction does not match germline at one end; this may be a read error. The rearrangement uses TRBV18 and TRBJ1-1; 10 nucleotides match TRBD1. The germline V gene encodes CDR1 KGHSH and CDR2 LQKENI. The CDR3 totals 15 residues. CDR3: CASSPGQGERAEAFF. CDR3 nucleotides: TGTGCCAGCTCACCTGGACAGGGGGAGAGAGCTGAAGCCTTCTTT. Combining the CDR3 with reference TRBV18 and TRBJ1-1 gives the whole variable domain NAGVMQNPRHLVRRRGQEARLRCSPMKGHSHVYWYRQLPEEGLKFMVYLQKENIIDESGMPKERFSAEFPKEGPSILRIQQVVRGDSAAYFCASSPGQGERAEAFFGQGTRLTVV.

At least ten counts were recorded for this clonotype. The chain carries TRBV27 and TRBJ1-2; a weak D match, TRBD1 (5 bases). V was trimmed by 4 bases and J by 1 base, leaving 10 bases between them. The CDR3 contains 14 residues. Looked up from germline, CDR1 is MNHEY and CDR2 is SMNVEV (reference sequence). The DNA of the CDR3 is TGTGCCAGCAGTTCGGCAGGACATAACTATGGCTACACCTTC. Protein: CASSSAGHNYGYTF.

This rearrangement joins TRBV27 to TRBJ1-5; D not resolved. V dropped 4 bases and J dropped 2 bases, with 9 bases sitting between them. Germline assignment: CDR1 MNHEY and CDR2 SMNVEV (reference sequence). The CDR3 is 14 residues long. For the CDR3, the DNA is TGTGCCAGCAGTTCCGGGTATGGCAATCAGCCCCAGCATTTT. Its translation is CASSSGYGNQPQHF.

About this clonotype: Since a far larger clone is one base different, this is likely a read error. The chain has TRBV6-2 or TRBV6-3 and TRBJ1-2, with 7 bases lining up with TRBD1. CDR3 length equals 15 residues. In germline, CDR1 is MNHEY, CDR2 SVGEGT. This CDR3 reads CAGSYRQGTNYGYTF. CDR3 nucleotides: TGTGCCGGCAGTTACAGACAGGGTACTAACTATGGCTACACCTTC.

With respect to this clonotype: One end of the junction does not line up with germline, which may come from a read error. This chain uses TRBV27 with TRBJ2-7; 11 bases are a match to TRBD2. Germline assignment: CDR1 MNHEY and CDR2 SMNVEV (reference sequence). This CDR3 has 17 amino acids. This chain's CDR3 is CASSFASGGPISCEQYF. The CDR3 DNA follows: TGTGCCAGCAGTTTTGCTAGCGGGGGGCCCATCTCCTGCGAGCAGTACTTC.

This clonotype has only a few counts. The rearrangement joins TRBV19 to TRBJ1-4; 7 bases map to TRBD1. Germline V lookup: CDR1 LNHDA, CDR2 SQIVND (reference sequence). V shed 4 bases, J shed 1 base, and the junction held 3 bases outside the gene matches. This CDR3 is 15 amino acids long. As DNA, the CDR3 is TGTGCCAGTAGTAAATACAGGGGAACTAATGAAAAACTGTTTTTT. The encoded protein is CASSKYRGTNEKLFF.

This clonotype was seen a few times. The CDR3 region is CASSRSEGSPLHF. The CDR3 nucleotides are TGTGCCAGCAGTCGGTCTGAGGGTTCACCCCTCCACTTT. V usage is TRBV28 and J usage is TRBJ1-6; no definite D call. CDR1 MDHEN and CDR2 SYDVKM come from the germline V gene. CDR3 length: 13 amino acids. V lost 5 bases, J lost 9 bases, and 11 bases lay in between.

V gene TRBV7-2 combines with J gene TRBJ2-2; 8 bases match TRBD2. Germline CDR1 reads SGHTA; CDR2 reads FQGNSA. The CDR3 contains 17 residues. The V segment lost 1 base and the J segment 3 bases; nucleotides outside the gene matches: 7. In nucleotides, the CDR3 is TGTGCCAGCAGCTTAGTTGAAGTAGCGGGGTACACCGGGGAGCTGTTTTTT. This codes for CASSLVEVAGYTGELFF.

Only a few counts were recorded for this clonotype. In nucleotides, the CDR3 is TGTGCCACCAGCCGGAACCGGCCAGATACGCAGTATTTT. The encoded protein is CATSRNRPDTQYF. The chain employs TRBV15 and TRBJ2-3, with no clear D. CDR3 size: 13 residues. Germline CDR1 reads LNHNV; CDR2 reads YYDKDF (reference sequence). V gave up 5 bases and J gave up 4 bases, with 10 bases separating them.

Notes on this clonotype: One end of the junction varies from germline; a read error may be responsible. The DNA for the CDR3 is TGCGCCGGCAGCTTGGTGGGTAGCGGGGACTACAATGAGCAGTTCTTC. Protein sequence: CAGSLVGSGDYNEQFF. This chain joins TRBV5-1 and TRBJ2-1; 8 bases align to TRBD2. The CDR3 is 16 amino acids. The germline V gene encodes CDR1 SGHRS and CDR2 YFSETQ. Looking up the rest from reference TRBV5-1 and TRBJ2-1 gives the full variable domain: KAGVTQTPRYLIKTRGQQVTLSCSPISGHRSVSWYQQTPGQGLQFLFEYFSETQRNKGNFPGRFSGRQFSNSRSEMNVSTLELGDSALYLCAGSLVGSGDYNEQFFGPGTRLTVL.

This clonotype turned up a few times. This sequence joins TRBV30 and TRBJ2-2, with no clear D. Deletions cut 4 bases from V and 0 bases from J, with 12 bases between. CDR3 size: 15 residues. The germline gives CDR1 GTSNPN, CDR2 SVGIG (reference sequence). CDR3 sequence (DNA): TGTGCCTGGACTTCGCTACTTACGAACACCGGGGAGCTGTTTTTT. Translation: CAWTSLLTNTGELFF.

This chain links TRBV24-1 with TRBJ2-3, with D possibly TRBD1 on 5 matching bases. Trimming removed 3 bases from V and 7 bases from J, with 13 bases in between. The germline V gene has CDR1 KGHDR and CDR2 SFDVKD. The CDR3 covers 14 residues. As DNA, the CDR3 is TGTGCCACCAGTGATCACACAGGTTTTTATACGCAGTATTTT. Its protein is CATSDHTGFYTQYF.

This clonotype came up many times. This chain links TRBV7-2 with TRBJ1-1; D unclear. Trimming left V 5 bases short and J 4 bases short, with 11 bases between. The CDR3 loop spans 13 amino acids. Germline values: CDR1 SGHTA, CDR2 FQGNSA. The CDR3 loop is CASSTWVGTEAFF. The CDR3 DNA reads as TGTGCCAGCAGCACATGGGTCGGCACTGAAGCTTTCTTT.

This clonotype was observed many times. Mismatch with germline at one junction end may stem from a read error. The gene calls are TRBV11-2 and TRBJ1-1; 11 nucleotides agree with TRBD1. Per germline, CDR1 SGHAT and CDR2 FQNNGV. CDR3 length: 16 residues. CDR3 region: CASSQLPGQGDTEAFF. Written as DNA, the CDR3 is TGCGCCAGCAGCCAGCTACCGGGACAGGGGGACACTGAAGCTTTCTTT.

This clonotype was counted a few times. The chain couples TRBV7-9 to TRBJ2-7, with TRBD1 as a possible D gene (6 bases). Germline CDR1 and CDR2: SEHNR and FQNEAQ (reference sequence). The CDR3 runs to 12 residues. V was cut by 6 bases and J by 6 bases, with 12 bases left in between. The DNA for the CDR3 is TGTGCCAGCAGATTACAGGGAAGCGAGCAGTACTTC. It encodes CASRLQGSEQYF.

This clonotype has ten or more counts. This chain joins TRBV2 and TRBJ1-4, with 7 nucleotides matching TRBD1. Trimming cost V 6 bases and J 8 bases; bases outside gene matches: 9. The CDR3 length is 14 residues. From germline, CDR1 is SNHLY and CDR2 FYNNEI. The CDR3 region has the DNA TGTGCCAGCAGGGCAACAGGGGATGGGGAAAAACTGTTTTTT. The encoded protein is CASRATGDGEKLFF.

This clonotype was counted a few times. The V call is TRBV5-1, the J call TRBJ1-2; tentatively, D is TRBD1 (5 bases). The germline gives CDR1 SGHRS, CDR2 YFSETQ. The V gene lost 4 bases and the J gene lost 3 bases, with 10 bases spanning the gap. The CDR3 covers 13 residues. CDR3 coding DNA: TGCGCCAGCAGCCCGGACACCTACTATGGCTACACCTTC. Protein sequence: CASSPDTYYGYTF.